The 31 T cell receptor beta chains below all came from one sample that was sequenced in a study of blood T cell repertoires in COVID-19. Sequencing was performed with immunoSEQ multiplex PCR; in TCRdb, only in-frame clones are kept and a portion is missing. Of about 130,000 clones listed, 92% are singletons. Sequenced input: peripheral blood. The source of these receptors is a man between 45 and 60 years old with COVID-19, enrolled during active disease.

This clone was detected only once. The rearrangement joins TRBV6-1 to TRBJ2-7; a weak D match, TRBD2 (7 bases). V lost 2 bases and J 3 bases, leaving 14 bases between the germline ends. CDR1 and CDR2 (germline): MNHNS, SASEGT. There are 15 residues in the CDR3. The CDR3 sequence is CASSEQAGQNYEQYF. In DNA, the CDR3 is TGTGCCAGCAGTGAACAAGCGGGACAAAACTACGAGCAGTACTTC.

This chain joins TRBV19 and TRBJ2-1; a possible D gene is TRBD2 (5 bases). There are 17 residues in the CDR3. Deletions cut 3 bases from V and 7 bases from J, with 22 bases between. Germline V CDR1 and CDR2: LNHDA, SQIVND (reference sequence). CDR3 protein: CASSMGRARSLGNEQFF. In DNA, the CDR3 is TGTGCCAGTAGTATGGGAAGGGCCCGCTCACTAGGGAATGAGCAGTTCTTC.

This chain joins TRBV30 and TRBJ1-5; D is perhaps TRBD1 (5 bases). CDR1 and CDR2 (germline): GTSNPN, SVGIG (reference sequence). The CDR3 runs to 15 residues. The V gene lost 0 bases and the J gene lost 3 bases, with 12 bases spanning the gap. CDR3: CAWSVGKGDNQPQHF. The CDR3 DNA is TGTGCCTGGAGTGTAGGGAAAGGGGACAATCAGCCCCAGCATTTT.

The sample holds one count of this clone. The CDR3 nucleotides read TGCGCCAGCAGCTTGGCCGGCCAGGGGGCGAGCTATGGCTACACCTTC. Its protein is CASSLAGQGASYGYTF. This rearrangement joins TRBV5-1 to TRBJ1-2, with 8 nucleotides matching TRBD1. The CDR3 runs 16 residues. The V segment lost 0 bases and the J segment 4 bases; nucleotides outside the gene matches: 8. The V gene's germline CDR1 is SGHRS and CDR2 YFSETQ.

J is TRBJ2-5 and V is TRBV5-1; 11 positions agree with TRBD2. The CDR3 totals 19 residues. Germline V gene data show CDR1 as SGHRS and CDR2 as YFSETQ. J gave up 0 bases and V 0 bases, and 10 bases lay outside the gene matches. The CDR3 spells CASSLALAGGGLYQETQYF. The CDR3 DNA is TGCGCCAGCAGCTTGGCTCTAGCGGGAGGAGGGTTATACCAAGAGACCCAGTACTTC.

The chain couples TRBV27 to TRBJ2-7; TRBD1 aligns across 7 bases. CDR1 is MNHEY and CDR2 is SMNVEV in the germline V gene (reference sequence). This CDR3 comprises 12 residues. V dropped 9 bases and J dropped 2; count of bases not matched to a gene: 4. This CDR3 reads CASGDRPYEQYF. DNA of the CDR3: TGTGCCAGTGGGGACAGACCCTACGAGCAGTACTTC.

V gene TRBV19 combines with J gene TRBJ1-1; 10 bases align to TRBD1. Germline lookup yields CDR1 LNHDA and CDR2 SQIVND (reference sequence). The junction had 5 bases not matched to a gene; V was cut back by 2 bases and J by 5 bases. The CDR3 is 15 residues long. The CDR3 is CASSISGQGRTEAFF. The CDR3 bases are TGTGCCAGTAGTATATCGGGACAGGGGCGGACTGAAGCTTTCTTT.

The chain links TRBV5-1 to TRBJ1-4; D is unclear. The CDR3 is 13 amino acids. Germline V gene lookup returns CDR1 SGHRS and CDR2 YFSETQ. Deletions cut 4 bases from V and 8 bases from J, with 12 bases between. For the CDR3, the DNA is TGCGCCAGCAGCCCCGGATACGGGGAAAAACTGTTTTTT. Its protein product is CASSPGYGEKLFF.

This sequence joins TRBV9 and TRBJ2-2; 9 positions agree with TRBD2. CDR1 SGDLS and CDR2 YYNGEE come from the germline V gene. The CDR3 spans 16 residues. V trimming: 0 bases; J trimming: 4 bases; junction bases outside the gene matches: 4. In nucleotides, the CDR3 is TGTGCCAGCAGCGTAGGACTAGCGGACCTCACCGGGGAGCTGTTTTTT. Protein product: CASSVGLADLTGELFF.

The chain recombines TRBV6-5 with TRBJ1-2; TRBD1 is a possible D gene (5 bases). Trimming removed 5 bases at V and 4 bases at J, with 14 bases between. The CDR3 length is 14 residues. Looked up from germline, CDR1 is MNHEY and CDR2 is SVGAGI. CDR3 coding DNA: TGTGCCAGCAGTCGGGAGAGGGGAGCCTATGGCTACACCTTC. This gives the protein CASSRERGAYGYTF.

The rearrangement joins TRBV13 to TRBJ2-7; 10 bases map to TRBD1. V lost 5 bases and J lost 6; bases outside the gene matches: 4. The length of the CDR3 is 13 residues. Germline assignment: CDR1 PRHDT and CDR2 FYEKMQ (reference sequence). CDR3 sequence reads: CASSSGDRGEQYV. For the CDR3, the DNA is TGTGCCAGCAGCAGTGGGGACAGGGGCGAGCAGTACGTC.

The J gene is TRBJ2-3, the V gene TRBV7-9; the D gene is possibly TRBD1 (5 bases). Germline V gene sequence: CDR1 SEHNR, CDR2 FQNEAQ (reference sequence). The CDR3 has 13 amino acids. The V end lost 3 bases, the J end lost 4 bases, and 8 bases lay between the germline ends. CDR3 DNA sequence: TGTGCCAGCAGCTTTCAGGGTCCAGATACGCAGTATTTT. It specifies CASSFQGPDTQYF.

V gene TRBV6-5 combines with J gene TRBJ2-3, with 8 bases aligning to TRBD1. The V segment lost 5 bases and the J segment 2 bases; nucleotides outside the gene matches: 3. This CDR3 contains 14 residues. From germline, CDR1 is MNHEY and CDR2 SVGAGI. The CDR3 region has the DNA TGTGCCAGCAGTAGGACAGGGCTCACAGATACGCAGTATTTT. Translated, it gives CASSRTGLTDTQYF.

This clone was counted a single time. Here the CDR3 reads CMPRALHGYTF. DNA of the CDR3: TGCATGCCCAGGGCCCTTCATGGCTACACCTTC. The chain joins TRBV20-1 to TRBJ1-2; D possibly corresponds to TRBD1 (5 bases). This CDR3 has 11 amino acids. Germline values: CDR1 DFQATT, CDR2 SNEGSKA (reference sequence).

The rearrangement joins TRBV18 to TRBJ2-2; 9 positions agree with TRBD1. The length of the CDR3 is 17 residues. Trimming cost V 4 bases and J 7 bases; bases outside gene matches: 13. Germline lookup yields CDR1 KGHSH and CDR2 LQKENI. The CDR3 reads CASSLSPGQGEIGELFF. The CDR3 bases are TGTGCCAGCTCACTAAGTCCGGGACAGGGCGAAATCGGGGAGCTGTTTTTT.

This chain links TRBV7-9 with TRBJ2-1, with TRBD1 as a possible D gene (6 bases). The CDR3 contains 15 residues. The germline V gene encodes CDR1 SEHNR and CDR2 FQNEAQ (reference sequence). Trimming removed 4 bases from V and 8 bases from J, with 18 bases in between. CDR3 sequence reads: CASSYSDSTGDEQFF. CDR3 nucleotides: TGTGCCAGCAGCTATTCGGACAGTACCGGCGATGAGCAGTTCTTC. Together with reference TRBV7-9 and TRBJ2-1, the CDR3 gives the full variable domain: DTGVSQNPRHKITKRGQNVTFRCDPISEHNRLYWYRQTLGQGPEFLTYFQNEAQLEKSRLLSDRFSAERPKGSFSTLEIQRTEQGDSAMYLCASSYSDSTGDEQFFGPGTRLTVL.

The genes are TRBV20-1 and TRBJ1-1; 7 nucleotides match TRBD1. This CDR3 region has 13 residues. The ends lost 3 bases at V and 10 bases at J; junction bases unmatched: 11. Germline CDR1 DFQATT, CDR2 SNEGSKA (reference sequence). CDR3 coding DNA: TGCAGTGCTAGTCCACGACAGGGAAGTTTAGCTTTCTTT. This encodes CSASPRQGSLAFF.

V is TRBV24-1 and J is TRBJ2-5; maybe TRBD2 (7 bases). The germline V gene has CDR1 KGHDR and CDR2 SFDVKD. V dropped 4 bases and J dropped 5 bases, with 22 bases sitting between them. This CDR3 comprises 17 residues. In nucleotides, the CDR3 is TGTGCCACCAGTGACACCCGGGGGGCGGGTGGTGGGGAGACCCAGTACTTC. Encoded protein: CATSDTRGAGGGETQYF.

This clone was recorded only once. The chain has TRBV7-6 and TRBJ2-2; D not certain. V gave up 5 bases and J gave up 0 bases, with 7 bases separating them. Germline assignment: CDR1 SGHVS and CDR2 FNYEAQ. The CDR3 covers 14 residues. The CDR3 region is CASSRTSNTGELFF. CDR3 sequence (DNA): TGTGCCAGCAGCCGTACTTCGAACACCGGGGAGCTGTTTTTT.

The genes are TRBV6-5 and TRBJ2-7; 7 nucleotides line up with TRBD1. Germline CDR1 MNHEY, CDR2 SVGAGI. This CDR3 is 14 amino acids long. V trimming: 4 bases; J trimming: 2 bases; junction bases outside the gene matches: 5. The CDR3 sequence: CASSSQGNTYEQYF. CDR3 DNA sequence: TGTGCCAGCAGTTCACAGGGGAATACCTACGAGCAGTACTTC.

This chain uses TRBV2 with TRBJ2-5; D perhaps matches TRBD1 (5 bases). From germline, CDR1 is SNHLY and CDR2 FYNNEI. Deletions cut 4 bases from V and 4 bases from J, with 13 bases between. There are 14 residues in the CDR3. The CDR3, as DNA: TGTGCCAGCAGTGGCGGCAGGGTAACAGAGACCCAGTACTTC. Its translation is CASSGGRVTETQYF. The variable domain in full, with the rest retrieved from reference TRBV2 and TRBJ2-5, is EPEVTQTPSHQVTQMGQEVILRCVPISNHLYFYWYRQILGQKVEFLVSFYNNEISEKSEIFDDQFSVERPDGSNFTLKIRSTKLEDSAMYFCASSGGRVTETQYFGPGTRLLVL.

DNA of the CDR3: TGTGCCAGCAGCCCCAGAGACAGGGCATCTTTCTATGGCTACACCTTC. This sequence encodes CASSPRDRASFYGYTF. This chain connects TRBV11-1 to TRBJ1-2; the match to TRBD1 covers 7 bases. J lost 4 bases, V lost 5 bases, and 13 bases had no gene match. Germline-derived CDR1 and CDR2 are SGHAT and FQDESV (reference sequence). CDR3 size: 16 residues.

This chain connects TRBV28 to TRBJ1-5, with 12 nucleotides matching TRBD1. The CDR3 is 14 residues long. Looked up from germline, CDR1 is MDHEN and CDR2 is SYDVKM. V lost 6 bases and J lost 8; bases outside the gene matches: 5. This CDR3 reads CASRRDRGPEPQHF. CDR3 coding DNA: TGTGCCAGCAGGCGGGACAGGGGGCCTGAGCCCCAGCATTTT.

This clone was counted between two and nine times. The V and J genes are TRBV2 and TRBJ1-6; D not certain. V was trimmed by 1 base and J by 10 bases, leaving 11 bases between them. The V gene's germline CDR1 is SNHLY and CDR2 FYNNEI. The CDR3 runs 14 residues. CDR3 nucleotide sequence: TGTGCCAGCAGTGAAGGCAGGATTCTCTCACCCCTCCACTTT. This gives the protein CASSEGRILSPLHF.

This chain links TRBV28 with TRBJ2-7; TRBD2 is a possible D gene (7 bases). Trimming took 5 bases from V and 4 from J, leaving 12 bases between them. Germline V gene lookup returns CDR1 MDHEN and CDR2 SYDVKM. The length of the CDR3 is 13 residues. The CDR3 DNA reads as TGTGCCAGCAGTAGGGGGGGGGCATACGAGCAGTACTTC. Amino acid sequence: CASSRGGAYEQYF.

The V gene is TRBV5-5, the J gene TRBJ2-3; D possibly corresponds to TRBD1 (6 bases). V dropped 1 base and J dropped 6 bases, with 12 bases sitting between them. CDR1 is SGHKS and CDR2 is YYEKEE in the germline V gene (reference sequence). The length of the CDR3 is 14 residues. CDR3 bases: TGTGCCAGCAGCTTGTATCAGGGGTCGGATACGCAGTATTTT. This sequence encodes CASSLYQGSDTQYF.

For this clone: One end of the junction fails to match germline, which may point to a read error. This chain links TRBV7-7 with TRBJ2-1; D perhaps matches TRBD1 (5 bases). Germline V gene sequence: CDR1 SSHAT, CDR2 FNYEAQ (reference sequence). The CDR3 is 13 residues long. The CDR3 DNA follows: TGTGCTAGCAGCTTGGGTTTCAGGGATGAGCAGTTCTTC. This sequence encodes CASSLGFRDEQFF.

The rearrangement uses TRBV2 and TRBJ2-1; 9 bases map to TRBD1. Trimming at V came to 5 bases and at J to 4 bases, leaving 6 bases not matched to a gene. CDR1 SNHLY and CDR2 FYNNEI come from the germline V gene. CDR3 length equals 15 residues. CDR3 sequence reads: CASSPGTGFYNEQFF. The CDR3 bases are TGTGCCAGCAGTCCCGGGACAGGGTTTTACAATGAGCAGTTCTTC.

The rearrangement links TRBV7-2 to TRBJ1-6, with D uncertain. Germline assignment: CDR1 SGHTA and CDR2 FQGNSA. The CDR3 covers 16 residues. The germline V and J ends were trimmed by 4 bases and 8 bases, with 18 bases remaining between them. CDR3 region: CASSSSLGRLDSPLHF. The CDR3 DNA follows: TGTGCCAGCAGCTCCTCATTAGGGAGGTTGGATTCACCCCTCCACTTT.

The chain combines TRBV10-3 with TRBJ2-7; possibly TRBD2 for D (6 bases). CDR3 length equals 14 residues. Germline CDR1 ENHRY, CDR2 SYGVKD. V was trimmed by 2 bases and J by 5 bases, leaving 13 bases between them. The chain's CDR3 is CAISESNGGNEQYV. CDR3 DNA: TGTGCCATCAGTGAGAGTAATGGCGGGAACGAGCAGTACGTC.

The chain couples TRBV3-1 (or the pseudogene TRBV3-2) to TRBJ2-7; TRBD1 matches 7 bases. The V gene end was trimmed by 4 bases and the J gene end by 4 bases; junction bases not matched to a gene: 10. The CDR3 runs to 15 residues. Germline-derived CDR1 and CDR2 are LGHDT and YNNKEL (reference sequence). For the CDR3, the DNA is TGTGCCAGCAGCCCCTCAGGGGGAAGGGATTACGAGCAGTACTTC. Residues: CASSPSGGRDYEQYF.